These T cell receptor beta chains were read from a single sample in a study of T cell responses to AZD1222 COVID-19 vaccine. Assay: immunoSEQ multiplex PCR; the TCRdb copy retains only in-frame clones and omits some. Here the sample spans 60,000 to 70,000 clones, approximately 80% being singletons. Source: peripheral blood, taken on day 0 of AZD1222 vaccination. The receptors come from an adult in good health. Each CDR3 is given with its conserved first and last residue. The D gene is left open where the match is weak. Expanded clones get a size class; other rows say once, few or many, or leave the size out.

clone_size	j_call	v_call	d_call	cdr3_aa	cdr3_nt
few	TRBJ2-7	TRBV12-5	TRBD1	CARGQSYEQYF	TGTGCTAGGGGACAGAGCTACGAGCAGTACTTC
-	TRBJ2-7	TRBV7-3	TRBD1	CASSLTRQGEQYF	TGTGCCAGCAGCTTAACTCGACAGGGCGAGCAGTACTTC
-	TRBJ1-2	TRBV29-1	-	CSVEDGIGGYGYTF	TGCAGCGTTGAAGATGGGATCGGGGGCTATGGCTACACCTTC
-	TRBJ1-3	TRBV6-5	-	CASSYSSGRGNTIYF	TGTGCCAGCAGTTACTCGAGCGGCCGTGGAAACACCATATATTTT
-	TRBJ1-1	TRBV5-4	-	CASSFPGTVNTEAFF	TGTGCCAGCAGCTTTCCCGGGACGGTGAACACTGAAGCTTTCTTT
-	TRBJ2-1	TRBV7-8	-	CASSLWGEMGYNEQFF	TGTGCCAGCAGCTTATGGGGCGAGATGGGCTACAATGAGCAGTTCTTC
few	TRBJ2-7	TRBV5-6	TRBD1	CASSLGTVDEQYF	TGTGCCAGCAGCTTAGGGACAGTCGACGAGCAGTACTTC
-	TRBJ2-2	TRBV11-2	TRBD2	CASSPRGGANTGELFF	TGTGCCAGCAGCCCTCGGGGGGGGGCGAACACCGGGGAGCTGTTTTTT
-	TRBJ2-3	TRBV19	-	CASKTTSLSTDTQYF	TGTGCCAGCAAAACGACCTCCCTTAGCACAGATACGCAGTATTTT
-	TRBJ2-2	TRBV19	-	CASSIPGELFF	TGTGCCAGTAGTATACCTGGGGAGCTGTTTTTT
-	TRBJ2-7	TRBV15	-	CATRRGREDEQYF	TGTGCCACCAGGCGGGGCAGGGAAGACGAGCAGTACTTC
-	TRBJ2-5	TRBV5-1	-	CASSLVGADGTQYF	TGCGCCAGCAGCTTGGTGGGGGCAGATGGGACCCAGTACTTC
-	TRBJ2-1	TRBV11-3	-	CASSLMGAGNEQFF	TGTGCCAGCAGCTTAATGGGGGCCGGGAATGAGCAGTTCTTC
-	TRBJ2-7	TRBV14	TRBD1	CASSQEPGRGRSYEQYF	TGTGCCAGCAGCCAAGAACCCGGCAGGGGGCGATCCTACGAGCAGTACTTC
-	TRBJ1-6	TRBV18	TRBD1	CASSPLTGTGGSPLHF	TGTGCCAGCTCACCCCTTACGGGGACAGGAGGCTCACCCCTCCACTTT
-	TRBJ1-6	TRBV4-2	-	CASSQEKGQYNSPLHF	TGTGCCAGCAGCCAAGAGAAAGGACAGTATAATTCACCCCTCCACTTT
-	TRBJ1-4	TRBV29-1	-	CSVGSRGRNEKLFF	TGCAGCGTTGGATCGAGGGGCCGGAATGAAAAACTGTTTTTT
-	TRBJ1-6	TRBV7-2	TRBD1	CASSAAGTGRNSPLHF	TGTGCCAGCAGCGCCGCCGGGACAGGTCGTAATTCACCCCTCCACTTT
-	TRBJ2-3	TRBV2	-	CASSRQGGRSDTQYF	TGTGCCAGCAGTCGACAGGGAGGAAGGTCGGATACGCAGTATTTT
-	TRBJ2-7	TRBV19	-	CASSMRWDSSYEQYF	TGTGCCAGTAGTATGCGTTGGGACTCTTCCTACGAGCAGTACTTC
-	TRBJ2-7	TRBV6-1	-	CASSDTFRGSYEQYF	TGTGCCAGCAGTGATACCTTTAGGGGCTCCTACGAGCAGTACTTC
-	TRBJ1-3	TRBV27	-	CASGAGAGNTIYF	TGTGCCAGTGGGGCGGGGGCAGGAAACACCATATATTTT
few	TRBJ2-3	TRBV6-4	TRBD2	CASSERGGTDTQYF	TGTGCCAGCAGTGAGCGGGGGGGCACAGATACGCAGTATTTT
-	TRBJ2-2	TRBV28	-	CASSEVGRENTGELFF	TGTGCCAGCAGTGAGGTGGGGCGAGAGAACACCGGGGAGCTGTTTTTT
-	TRBJ2-1	TRBV18	TRBD1	CASSPLTGVNEQFF	TGTGCCAGCTCACCACTCACAGGGGTAAATGAGCAGTTCTTC
-	TRBJ2-7	TRBV14	-	CASSLNPYEQYF	TGTGCCAGCAGCCTTAATCCGTACGAGCAGTACTTC
-	TRBJ2-3	TRBV11-3	-	CASSPGDPRDTQYF	TGTGCCAGCAGCCCAGGGGACCCGCGGGATACGCAGTATTTT
-	TRBJ1-1	TRBV6-5	-	CASTGIQGEAFF	TGTGCCAGCACGGGCATCCAGGGTGAAGCTTTCTTT
-	TRBJ1-1	TRBV2	-	CASSEAYRVTEAFF	TGTGCCAGCAGTGAAGCCTACAGGGTTACTGAAGCTTTCTTT
-	TRBJ2-5	TRBV13	-	CASSSTMGDQETQYF	TGTGCCAGCAGCTCGACGATGGGGGACCAGGAGACCCAGTACTTC
-	TRBJ1-1	TRBV2	-	CASSLNTEAFF	TGTGCCAGCAGCCTGAACACTGAAGCTTTCTTT
-	TRBJ1-5	TRBV4-1	TRBD1	CASSQTSGQEANQPQHF	TGCGCCAGCAGCCAAACCTCGGGACAGGAGGCCAATCAGCCCCAGCATTTT
-	TRBJ1-2	TRBV5-4	-	CASSSPGLYGYTF	TGTGCCAGCAGCTCTCCAGGGCTCTATGGCTACACCTTC
-	TRBJ2-1	TRBV7-3	-	CASSLASPSIEQFF	TGTGCCAGCAGCTTAGCATCTCCCTCAATAGAGCAGTTCTTC
-	TRBJ1-5	TRBV19	-	CASTHLNYDGGSNQPQHF	TGTGCCAGTACGCACCTAAATTACGACGGGGGAAGCAATCAGCCCCAGCATTTT
-	TRBJ2-7	TRBV5-6	-	CASSFAPSGSYEQYF	TGTGCCAGCAGCTTCGCCCCTTCGGGTTCCTACGAGCAGTACTTC
-	TRBJ2-7	TRBV5-8	-	CASSQGSISYEQYF	TGTGCCAGCAGCCAGGGCAGTATTTCCTACGAGCAGTACTTC
-	TRBJ1-1	TRBV6-5	-	CASSYGPNTEAFF	TGTGCCAGCAGTTACGGCCCGAACACTGAAGCTTTCTTT
-	TRBJ2-3	TRBV28	TRBD2	CASSSSGGTDTQYF	TGTGCCAGCAGTTCTAGCGGGGGGACAGATACGCAGTATTTT
-	TRBJ2-1	TRBV2	-	CASSEFEGTIHEQFF	TGTGCCAGCAGTGAATTCGAGGGTACGATCCATGAGCAGTTCTTC
-	TRBJ1-2	TRBV5-4	-	CASSLQGTYGYTF	TGTGCCAGCAGCTTGCAGGGGACCTATGGCTACACCTTC
-	TRBJ1-3	TRBV28	-	CASTGHKISGNTIYF	TGTGCCAGCACGGGGCACAAAATTTCAGGAAACACCATATATTTT
once	TRBJ1-2	TRBV3-1/TRBV3-2	TRBD1	CASSQAGQGYTF	TGTGCCAGCAGCCAAGCGGGACAGGGCTACACCTTC
-	TRBJ2-1	TRBV29-1	TRBD2	CTGGMEIYNEQFF	TGCACGGGGGGTATGGAGATATACAATGAGCAGTTCTTC
-	TRBJ2-1	TRBV29-1	-	CTILGHYNEQFF	TGCACCATTCTCGGCCACTACAATGAGCAGTTCTTC